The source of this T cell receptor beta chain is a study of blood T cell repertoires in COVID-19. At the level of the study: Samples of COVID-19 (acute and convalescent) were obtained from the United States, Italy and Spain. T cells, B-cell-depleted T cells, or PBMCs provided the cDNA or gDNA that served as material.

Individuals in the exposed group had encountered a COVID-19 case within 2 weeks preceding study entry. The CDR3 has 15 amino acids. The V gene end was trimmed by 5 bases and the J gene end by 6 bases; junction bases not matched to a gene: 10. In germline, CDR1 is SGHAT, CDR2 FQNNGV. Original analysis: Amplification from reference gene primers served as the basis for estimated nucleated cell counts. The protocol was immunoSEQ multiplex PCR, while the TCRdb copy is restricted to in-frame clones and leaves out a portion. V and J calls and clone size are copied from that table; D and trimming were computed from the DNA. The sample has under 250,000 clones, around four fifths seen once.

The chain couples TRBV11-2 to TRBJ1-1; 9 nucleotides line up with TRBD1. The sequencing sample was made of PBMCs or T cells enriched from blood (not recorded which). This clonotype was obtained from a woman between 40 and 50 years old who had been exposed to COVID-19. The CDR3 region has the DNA TGTGCCAGCAGCCCTGGAACAGGGGGCATAGCTGAAGCTTTCTTT. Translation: CASSPGTGGIAEAFF.